The rows below give T cell receptor beta chains drawn from one sample of a study of blood T cell repertoires in COVID-19. The repertoire was sequenced with immunoSEQ multiplex PCR; TCRdb's copy has only in-frame clones and lacks some. The sample has about 110,000 clones; around four fifths are singletons. The source material was peripheral blood. These receptors all stem from a woman aged 70 to 79 with acute or convalescent COVID-19. Both conserved end residues are part of each CDR3. A D gene is named only where the DNA matches it firmly. For some rows the clone size is stated as once, few or many, or as a class when expanded; others skip it.

d_call	j_call	clone_size	v_call	cdr3_nt	cdr3_aa
TRBD2	TRBJ2-1	once	TRBV28	TGTGCCAGCTGGGGGGGAGGCAGTAATGAGCAGTTCTTC	CASWGGGSNEQFF
TRBD1	TRBJ2-3	.	TRBV5-4	TGTGCCAGCAGCCCGGGACAGGGGGCTGCAGATACGCAGTATTTT	CASSPGQGAADTQYF
TRBD2	TRBJ2-5	.	TRBV24-1	TGTGCCACCAGTGATCCGCAGCGGGGGCTTCAAGAGACCCAGTACTTC	CATSDPQRGLQETQYF
TRBD1	TRBJ1-3	.	TRBV3-1/TRBV3-2	TGTGCCAGCAGCCAAGGGTCCCGACAGGGGGCATCTGGAAACACCATATATTTT	CASSQGSRQGASGNTIYF
TRBD2	TRBJ2-2	.	TRBV5-4	TGTGCCAGCAGCAAAGGGACTAGCGGGAGGGTCCCCGGGGAGCTGTTTTTT	CASSKGTSGRVPGELFF
.	TRBJ1-2	.	TRBV15	TGTGCCACCAGCAGAGACCAGACCGCGGACTATGGCTACACCTTC	CATSRDQTADYGYTF
TRBD1	TRBJ2-7	.	TRBV15	TGTGCCACCAGCTCCGAACTTGGGACAGGGGTTACCTACGAGCAGTACTTC	CATSSELGTGVTYEQYF
TRBD2	TRBJ2-5	.	TRBV19	TGTGCCAGCGCCCGCCAGACTAGCTCGGAGACCCAGTACTTC	CASARQTSSETQYF
TRBD2	TRBJ2-1	.	TRBV3-1/TRBV3-2	TGTGCCAGCAGCCAAGATGGAGGGACTAGCGGGAGGGCATCGTACAATGAGCAGTTCTTC	CASSQDGGTSGRASYNEQFF
.	TRBJ1-1	.	TRBV18	TGTGCCAGCTCCCAATTTACTGAAGCTTTCTTT	CASSQFTEAFF
.	TRBJ2-6	.	TRBV9	TGTGCCAGCAGCGTAGCTAGGGGAACAGTAGCTGGGGCCAACGTCCTGACTTTC	CASSVARGTVAGANVLTF
.	TRBJ1-2	few	TRBV5-6	TGTGCCAGCAGCTCCGGGATTATTGACTATGGCTACACCTTC	CASSSGIIDYGYTF
TRBD1	TRBJ2-7	.	TRBV5-1	TGCGCCAGCAGCTTGGAAACATCAGCCGGGACAGGGATCTACGAGCAGTACTTC	CASSLETSAGTGIYEQYF
TRBD1	TRBJ2-3	once	TRBV10-3	TGTGCCATCAGGGGACATGGACAGGGAAGCACAGATACGCAGTATTTT	CAIRGHGQGSTDTQYF
.	TRBJ1-3	few	TRBV7-2	TGTGCCAGCAGCCCGATAGGAGGGCTCTCTGGAAACACCATATATTTT	CASSPIGGLSGNTIYF
TRBD1	TRBJ1-2	.	TRBV19	TGTGCCAGTAGCAAACAGGGGGCGGCCTATGGCTACACCTTC	CASSKQGAAYGYTF